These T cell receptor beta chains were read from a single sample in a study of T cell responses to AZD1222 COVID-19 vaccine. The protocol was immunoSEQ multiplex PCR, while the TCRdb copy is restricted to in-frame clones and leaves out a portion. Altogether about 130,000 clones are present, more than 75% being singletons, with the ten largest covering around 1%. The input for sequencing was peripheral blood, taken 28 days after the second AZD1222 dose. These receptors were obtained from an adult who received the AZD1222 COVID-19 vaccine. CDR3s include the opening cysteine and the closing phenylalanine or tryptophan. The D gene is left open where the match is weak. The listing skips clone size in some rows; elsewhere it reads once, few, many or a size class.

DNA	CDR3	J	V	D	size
TGTGCCAGCAGCCTTGCCAGCAATCAGCCCCAGCATTTT	CASSLASNQPQHF	TRBJ1-5	TRBV6-2/TRBV6-3	.	.
TGTGCCAGCAGTTTACCCTGGGACACTGAAGCTTTCTTT	CASSLPWDTEAFF	TRBJ1-1	TRBV28	.	.
TGTGCCAGTAGTATGGACATTAACAATCAGCCCCAGCATTTT	CASSMDINNQPQHF	TRBJ1-5	TRBV19	.	.
TGTGCCACCTCCAGGGACAGGCTGCGGACTGAAGCTTTCTTT	CATSRDRLRTEAFF	TRBJ1-1	TRBV15	TRBD1	.
TGTGCCAGCAGGGGACAGGGGGCTACGCAGCAGTACTTC	CASRGQGATQQYF	TRBJ2-7	TRBV6-5	TRBD1	.
TGTGCCAGTAGTATCTTAACAGGAGGTAGCAATCAGCCCCAGCATTTT	CASSILTGGSNQPQHF	TRBJ1-5	TRBV19	.	once
TGTGCCAGCAGTTCCCCCTACAGGGTGACTAATGAAAAACTGTTTTTT	CASSSPYRVTNEKLFF	TRBJ1-4	TRBV28	.	.
TGTGCCAGCAGCTTACAGGGGCCGAACACCGGGGAGCTGTTTTTT	CASSLQGPNTGELFF	TRBJ2-2	TRBV7-3	.	.
TGTGCCAGCAGCTTGTGGGTAGGGACCCTAAACACTGAAGCTTTCTTT	CASSLWVGTLNTEAFF	TRBJ1-1	TRBV5-6	.	.
TGTGCCAGCAGAGCCACAGGGGTGGGAGAGACCCAGTACTTC	CASRATGVGETQYF	TRBJ2-5	TRBV2	TRBD1	once
TGTGCCAGCAGCAATATTGGAGGGCCCGGCACAGATACGCAGTATTTT	CASSNIGGPGTDTQYF	TRBJ2-3	TRBV21-1	.	.
TGTGCCAGCAGGAGGCAGCCGAACACTGAAGCTTTCTTT	CASRRQPNTEAFF	TRBJ1-1	TRBV28	.	.
TGTGCCAGTAGTCACAGGGACAATCAGCCCCAGCATTTT	CASSHRDNQPQHF	TRBJ1-5	TRBV19	.	.
TGTGCCAGCGGCGGGACGCTTCAAGAGACCCAGTACTTC	CASGGTLQETQYF	TRBJ2-5	TRBV2	.	.
TGTGCCAGCAGTTTATATGGCCTAGCGGGAGGAGGAGAGCAGTTCTTC	CASSLYGLAGGGEQFF	TRBJ2-1	TRBV28	TRBD2	.
TGTGCCAGCAGCGTTGTGACTAGTGGTAATGAGCAGTTCTTC	CASSVVTSGNEQFF	TRBJ2-1	TRBV9	.	.
TGTGCCAGCATCAGGACAGCAAACTTAGCCAAAAACATTCAGTACTTC	CASIRTANLAKNIQYF	TRBJ2-4	TRBV28	.	.
TGTGCCAGCAGCTTTAGGGGGGGACAGGGGAGTTTT	CASSFRGGQGSF	TRBJ1-1	TRBV7-2	TRBD1	.
TGTGCCAGCAGTTACTCGCACAGGGAGAGCACAGATACGCAGTATTTT	CASSYSHRESTDTQYF	TRBJ2-3	TRBV6-5	.	.
TGCGCCAGCAGCTTGGTTCCGGACGGCGTCTATGGCTACACCTTC	CASSLVPDGVYGYTF	TRBJ1-2	TRBV5-1	.	.
TGTGCCAGCAGCTGGGGCCCGCAGGGAAGTTATGGCTACACCTTC	CASSWGPQGSYGYTF	TRBJ1-2	TRBV5-6	.	.
TGTGCCACCAGCCGAGGCCGGAACTATGGCTACACCTTC	CATSRGRNYGYTF	TRBJ1-2	TRBV19	.	.
TGTGCCAGCAGCCTTACACTGAACACTGAAGCTTTCTTT	CASSLTLNTEAFF	TRBJ1-1	TRBV11-3	.	.
TGTGCCAGCAGGAAGGAGGACAGGGCGGCTTTCTTT	CASRKEDRAAFF	TRBJ1-1	TRBV2	TRBD1	few
TGTGCCAGCAGTCAGGACACCACTGAAGCTTTCTTT	CASSQDTTEAFF	TRBJ1-1	TRBV6-1	.	.
TGTGCCAGCAGCTGGACCTCCCCCCTGGCTGAAGCTTTCTTT	CASSWTSPLAEAFF	TRBJ1-1	TRBV7-9	.	.
TGCGCCAGCAGCTTGGGACAGGGAGGGTTTGATGGCTACACCTTC	CASSLGQGGFDGYTF	TRBJ1-2	TRBV5-1	TRBD1	.
TGTGCCAGCAGTTCCCCCGGCGGGGGTAGCACAGATACGCAGTATTTT	CASSSPGGGSTDTQYF	TRBJ2-3	TRBV28	TRBD2	.
TGTGCCAGCAGCCAATGGACGGGTGAAGCTTTCTTT	CASSQWTGEAFF	TRBJ1-1	TRBV3-1/TRBV3-2	.	few
TGTGCCAGCATCCAAGGAGCAACTAATGAAAAACTGTTTTTT	CASIQGATNEKLFF	TRBJ1-4	TRBV28	.	.
TGTGCCAGCAGCCAAGATTTGGGGTATGGCTACACCTTC	CASSQDLGYGYTF	TRBJ1-2	TRBV3-1/TRBV3-2	.	.
TGTGCCAGTCGGTCGAGACAGGGACTGGGCACTGAAGCTTTCTTT	CASRSRQGLGTEAFF	TRBJ1-1	TRBV27	TRBD1	.
TGTGCCAGCACCCGAGGGGTATCCTTCTATGGCTACACCTTC	CASTRGVSFYGYTF	TRBJ1-2	TRBV2	.	.
TGTGCCAGCAGTCTGAGAGGCGAGCAGTACTTC	CASSLRGEQYF	TRBJ2-7	TRBV28	.	.
TGTGCCAGCAGTTTAAGCAGGGTTTACGAGCAGTACTTC	CASSLSRVYEQYF	TRBJ2-7	TRBV28	.	.
TGCGCCAGCGGTTCAACCAGTGGTACGGGGGGCTACACCTTC	CASGSTSGTGGYTF	TRBJ1-2	TRBV23-1	.	.
TGTGCCAGCAGCCAACATGGGGGAACAACTAATGAAAAACTGTTTTTT	CASSQHGGTTNEKLFF	TRBJ1-4	TRBV14	.	.
TGTGCCAGCAGCTCGGGAACGAATGAAAAACTGTTTTTT	CASSSGTNEKLFF	TRBJ1-4	TRBV5-4	.	.
TGTGCCAGCAGCGCTGGACAGATTGGCTACACCTTC	CASSAGQIGYTF	TRBJ1-2	TRBV9	.	.
TGCAGCGCCCAGGGGATCGATGGCTACACCTTC	CSAQGIDGYTF	TRBJ1-2	TRBV29-1	.	.
TGTGCCAGTAGTGCCCAGCTTGGGACTGAAGCTTTCTTT	CASSAQLGTEAFF	TRBJ1-1	TRBV19	.	.
TGTGCCAGCAGCTTAGACGGGACTTTTACTTCTGAAGCTTTCTTT	CASSLDGTFTSEAFF	TRBJ1-1	TRBV7-3	.	.
TGTGCCAGTAGTATAATCCTCCCGGGACTAGCGGGAGGCGGGGAGCTGTTTTTT	CASSIILPGLAGGGELFF	TRBJ2-2	TRBV19	TRBD2	.
TGTGCCAGCAGCGGCGGGACAGCGAACACTGAAGCTTTCTTT	CASSGGTANTEAFF	TRBJ1-1	TRBV7-9	TRBD1	.
TGTGCCAGCAGTTTTGACAGGGGGCGGTACGAGCAGTACTTC	CASSFDRGRYEQYF	TRBJ2-7	TRBV27	TRBD1	.